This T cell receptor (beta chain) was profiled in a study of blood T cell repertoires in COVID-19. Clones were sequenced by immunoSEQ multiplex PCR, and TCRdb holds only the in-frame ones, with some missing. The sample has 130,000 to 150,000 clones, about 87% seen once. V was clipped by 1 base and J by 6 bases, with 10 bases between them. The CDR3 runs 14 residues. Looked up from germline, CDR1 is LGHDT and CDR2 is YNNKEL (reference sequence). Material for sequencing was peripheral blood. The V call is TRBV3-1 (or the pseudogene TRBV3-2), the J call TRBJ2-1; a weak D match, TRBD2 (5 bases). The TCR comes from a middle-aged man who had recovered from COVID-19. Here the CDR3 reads CASSQVYGSNEQFF. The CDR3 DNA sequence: TGTGCCAGCAGCCAAGTGTATGGGAGCAATGAGCAGTTCTTC.